A selection of T cell receptor beta chains follows, all from one sample in a study of T cell responses to AZD1222 COVID-19 vaccine. The method was immunoSEQ multiplex PCR; TCRdb's version includes in-frame clones alone and lacks a portion of them. The data contain over 100,000 clones, 70% to 90% of them singletons. Sequenced material: peripheral blood, taken on day 0 of MenACWY control vaccination. All receptors derive from an adult in good health. Both conserved end residues are part of each CDR3. The D gene is left open where the match is weak. Expanded clones are given a class, and other clones once, few, many or no size at all.

DNA | CDR3 | V | size | D | J
TGCGCCAGCAGCCAAGTAGGCAGAACCTATGGCTACACCTTC | CASSQVGRTYGYTF | TRBV4-3 | NA | NA | TRBJ1-2
TGTGCCAGCAGCTTAAGCGTCGGAAACACTGAAGCTTTCTTT | CASSLSVGNTEAFF | TRBV7-3 | NA | NA | TRBJ1-1
TGTGCCAGCAGTTACGAGGCCTCTAATTCACCCCTCCACTTT | CASSYEASNSPLHF | TRBV6-2/TRBV6-3 | NA | NA | TRBJ1-6
TGTGCCAGCAGAACTAGCGGGGGGATTTCGCGATACGAGCAGTACTTC | CASRTSGGISRYEQYF | TRBV18 | NA | TRBD2 | TRBJ2-7
TGTGCCAGCGGTGGGCTTAACACTGAAGCTTTCTTT | CASGGLNTEAFF | TRBV9 | NA | NA | TRBJ1-1
TGTGCCAGCAGCCGTGGACTAGTCGGGAACGGGGAGCTGTTTTTT | CASSRGLVGNGELFF | TRBV9 | NA | TRBD2 | TRBJ2-2
TGTGCCATCAGCTCACAGGGGGCGATGGGTACTGAAGCTTTCTTT | CAISSQGAMGTEAFF | TRBV10-3 | few | TRBD1 | TRBJ1-1
TGTGCCAGCAGCTTCCCAGACTCACCCCTCCACTTT | CASSFPDSPLHF | TRBV7-8 | NA | NA | TRBJ1-6
TGTGCCAGCAGAACGAACACTGAAGCTTTCTTT | CASRTNTEAFF | TRBV6-5 | NA | NA | TRBJ1-1
TGCGCCAGCAGCTTGGGACACCTTGGGGAGACCCAGTACTTC | CASSLGHLGETQYF | TRBV5-1 | NA | NA | TRBJ2-5
TGTGCCAGCAGCCTTTTGGGGGCAGGGGCTCCCTACGAGCAGTACTTC | CASSLLGAGAPYEQYF | TRBV5-6 | NA | NA | TRBJ2-7
TGTGCCTGGACTCCAGGGGGCCTCGAGCAGTACTTC | CAWTPGGLEQYF | TRBV30 | NA | TRBD1 | TRBJ2-7
TGCGCCAGCAGCCAAGATCTGGGACAGGGTAGTAATGAAAAACTGTTTTTT | CASSQDLGQGSNEKLFF | TRBV4-1 | once | TRBD1 | TRBJ1-4
TGTGCCACCAGTGAAACCGGGACAGGAGAGACCTACAATGAGCAGTTCTTC | CATSETGTGETYNEQFF | TRBV24-1 | NA | TRBD1 | TRBJ2-1
TGTGCCAGCCGGAAAGGCCCTAGCGGGGGAGCCTACGAGCAGTACTTC | CASRKGPSGGAYEQYF | TRBV27 | NA | TRBD2 | TRBJ2-7
TGTGCCAGCAGCACTGGACAGGGGGGTTATAACTATGGCTACACCTTC | CASSTGQGGYNYGYTF | TRBV28 | NA | TRBD1 | TRBJ1-2
TGTGCCAGCAGTTACGGGGCCAACAATGAGCAGTTCTTC | CASSYGANNEQFF | TRBV6-5 | NA | NA | TRBJ2-1
TGTGCCAGCAGTGAATTTACAGGGTGGGACACCGGGGAGCTGTTTTTT | CASSEFTGWDTGELFF | TRBV25-1 | NA | NA | TRBJ2-2
TGTGCCAGCAGCTTAGGGCCAGGGGTCGGAGCCTACGAGCAGTACTTC | CASSLGPGVGAYEQYF | TRBV7-6 | NA | NA | TRBJ2-7
TGTGCCAGCAGTGCAGGTGTGGGGTCGGATGGCTACACCTTC | CASSAGVGSDGYTF | TRBV6-4 | NA | NA | TRBJ1-2
TGTGCCAGCAGCGTCTCGGGAGGACTTTACAATGAGCAGTTCTTC | CASSVSGGLYNEQFF | TRBV5-6 | NA | TRBD2 | TRBJ2-1
TGTGCCAGCAGAGGGGGTGCGCTGAACACTGAAGCTTTCTTT | CASRGGALNTEAFF | TRBV6-5 | NA | NA | TRBJ1-1
TGCGCCAGCAGGACGGAGGACAATGAGCAGTTCTTC | CASRTEDNEQFF | TRBV5-1 | NA | NA | TRBJ2-1
TGTGCCAGCAGCTCTTGGGCTGGGGCTAGCGGGGGGGTACCATCCTACGAGCAGTACTTC | CASSSWAGASGGVPSYEQYF | TRBV28 | NA | TRBD2 | TRBJ2-7
TGTGCCAGCAGCTTAACTCCCCTAGCGGGAAGCGACAATGAGCAGTTCTTC | CASSLTPLAGSDNEQFF | TRBV7-6 | few | TRBD2 | TRBJ2-1
TGTGCCAGCAGTCGAAGACGCCCGGGACAGGCTTATGGCTACACCTTC | CASSRRRPGQAYGYTF | TRBV6-6 | NA | TRBD1 | TRBJ1-2
TGCAGTGCGGCAGGGATGGGCCGGCAGTTCTTC | CSAAGMGRQFF | TRBV20-1 | NA | NA | TRBJ2-1
TGTGCCATCAGTGAAGCAACTAGCGGTTTAGAGAAGCTCTTC | CAISEATSGLEKLF | TRBV10-3 | NA | TRBD2 | TRBJ2-1
TGCAGCGTCGCTCCGGGCCAAGCGACTGAAGCTTTCTTT | CSVAPGQATEAFF | TRBV29-1 | once | NA | TRBJ1-1
TGTGCCAGCAGCGGCGGGGCCAACGTCCTGACTTTC | CASSGGANVLTF | TRBV9 | NA | NA | TRBJ2-6
TGTGCCAGTAGTATCGGACAGGAAGATACGCAGTATTTT | CASSIGQEDTQYF | TRBV19 | NA | TRBD1 | TRBJ2-3
TGTGCCAGCAGCCAGGGACACCAAACCAATTCACCCCTCCACTTT | CASSQGHQTNSPLHF | TRBV5-4 | NA | NA | TRBJ1-6
TGTGCCAGCAGTTTGAAGGGAATCTATGGCTACACCTTC | CASSLKGIYGYTF | TRBV28 | NA | NA | TRBJ1-2
TGTGCCAGCAGCAATGACAGGGGGTTCCAGCCCCAGCATTTT | CASSNDRGFQPQHF | TRBV9 | NA | TRBD1 | TRBJ1-5
TGTGCCTGGACACAATCTGGAAACACCATATATTTT | CAWTQSGNTIYF | TRBV30 | NA | NA | TRBJ1-3
TGTGCCAGCAGTCCTCAGACCAGCGGGAGCTCCTACGAGCAGTACTTC | CASSPQTSGSSYEQYF | TRBV28 | NA | TRBD2 | TRBJ2-7
TGTGCCAGCAGCCCGTGGGGACAGGGCACAGATACGCAGTATTTT | CASSPWGQGTDTQYF | TRBV7-2 | NA | TRBD1 | TRBJ2-3